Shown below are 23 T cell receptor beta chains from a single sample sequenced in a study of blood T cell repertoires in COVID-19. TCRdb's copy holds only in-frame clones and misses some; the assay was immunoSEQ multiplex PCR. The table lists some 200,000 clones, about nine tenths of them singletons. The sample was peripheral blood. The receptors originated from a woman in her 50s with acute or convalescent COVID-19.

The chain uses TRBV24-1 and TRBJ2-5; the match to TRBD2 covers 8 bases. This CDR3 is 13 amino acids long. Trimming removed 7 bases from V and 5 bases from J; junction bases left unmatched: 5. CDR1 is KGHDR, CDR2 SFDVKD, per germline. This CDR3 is CATSRGGQETQYF. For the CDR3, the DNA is TGTGCCACCAGCCGGGGGGGTCAGGAGACCCAGTACTTC.

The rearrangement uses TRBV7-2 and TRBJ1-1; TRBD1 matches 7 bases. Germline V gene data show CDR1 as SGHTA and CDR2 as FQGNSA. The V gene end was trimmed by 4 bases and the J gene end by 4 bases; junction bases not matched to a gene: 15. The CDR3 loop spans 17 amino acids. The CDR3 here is CASSWQGVPLSSTEAFF. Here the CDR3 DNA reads TGTGCCAGCAGCTGGCAGGGGGTGCCTTTGTCGAGCACTGAAGCTTTCTTT.

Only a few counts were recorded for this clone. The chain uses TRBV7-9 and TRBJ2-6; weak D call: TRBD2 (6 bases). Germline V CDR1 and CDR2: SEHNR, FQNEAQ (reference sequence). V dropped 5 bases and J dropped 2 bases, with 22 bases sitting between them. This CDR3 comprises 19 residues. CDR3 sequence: CASSTRVGGDSPGANVLTF. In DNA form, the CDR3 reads TGTGCCAGCAGCACCCGGGTGGGAGGAGACTCTCCTGGGGCCAACGTCCTGACTTTC.

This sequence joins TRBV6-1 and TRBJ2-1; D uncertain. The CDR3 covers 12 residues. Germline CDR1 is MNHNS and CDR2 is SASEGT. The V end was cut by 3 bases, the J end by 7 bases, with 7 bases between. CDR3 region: CASSDMRNEQFF. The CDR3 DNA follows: TGTGCCAGCAGTGACATGCGGAATGAGCAGTTCTTC.

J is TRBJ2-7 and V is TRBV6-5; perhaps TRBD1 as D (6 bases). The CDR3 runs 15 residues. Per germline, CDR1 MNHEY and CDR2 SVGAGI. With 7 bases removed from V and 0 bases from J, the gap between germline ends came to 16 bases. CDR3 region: CASTPGTLGSYEQYF. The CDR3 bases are TGTGCCAGCACCCCAGGGACACTTGGCTCCTACGAGCAGTACTTC.

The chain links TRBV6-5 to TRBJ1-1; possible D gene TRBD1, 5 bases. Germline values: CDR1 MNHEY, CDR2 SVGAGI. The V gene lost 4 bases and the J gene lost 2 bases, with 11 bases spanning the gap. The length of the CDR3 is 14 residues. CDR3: CASSSNTGNTEAFF. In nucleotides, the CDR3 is TGTGCCAGCAGTTCCAACACAGGAAACACTGAAGCTTTCTTT.

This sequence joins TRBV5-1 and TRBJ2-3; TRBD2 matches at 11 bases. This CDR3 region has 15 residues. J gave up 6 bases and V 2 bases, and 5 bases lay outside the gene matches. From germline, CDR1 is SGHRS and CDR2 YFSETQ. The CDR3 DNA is TGCGCCAGCAGCTTATTAGCGGGGGGGCTGGATACGCAGTATTTT. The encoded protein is CASSLLAGGLDTQYF. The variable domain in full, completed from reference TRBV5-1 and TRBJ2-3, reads KAGVTQTPRYLIKTRGQQVTLSCSPISGHRSVSWYQQTPGQGLQFLFEYFSETQRNKGNFPGRFSGRQFSNSRSEMNVSTLELGDSALYLCASSLLAGGLDTQYFGPGTRLTVL.

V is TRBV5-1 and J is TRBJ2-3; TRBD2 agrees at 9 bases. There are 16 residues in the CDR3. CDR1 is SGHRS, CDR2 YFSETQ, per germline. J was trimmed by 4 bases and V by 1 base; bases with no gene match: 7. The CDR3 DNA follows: TGCGCCAGCAGCTTGAACCCCAGCGGGGGGTCAGATACGCAGTATTTT. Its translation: CASSLNPSGGSDTQYF.

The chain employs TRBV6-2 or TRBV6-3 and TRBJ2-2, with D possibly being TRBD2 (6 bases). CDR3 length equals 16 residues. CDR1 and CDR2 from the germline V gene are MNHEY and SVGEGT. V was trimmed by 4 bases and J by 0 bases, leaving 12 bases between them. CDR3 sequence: CASSSRLAANTGELFF. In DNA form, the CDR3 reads TGTGCCAGCAGTTCAAGGTTAGCGGCGAACACCGGGGAGCTGTTTTTT.

The CDR3 DNA follows: TGTGCCACCAGTGATGATCGGAACACCATATATTTT. This encodes CATSDDRNTIYF. The rearrangement links TRBV24-1 to TRBJ1-3; D is ambiguous. The CDR3 spans 12 residues. Looked up from germline, CDR1 is KGHDR and CDR2 is SFDVKD. The V end was cut by 3 bases, the J end by 7 bases, with 6 bases between.

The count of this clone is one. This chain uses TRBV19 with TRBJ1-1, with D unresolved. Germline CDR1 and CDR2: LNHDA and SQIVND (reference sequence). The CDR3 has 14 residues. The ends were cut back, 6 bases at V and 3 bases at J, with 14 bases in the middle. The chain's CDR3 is CASSAIVEHTEAFF. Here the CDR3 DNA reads TGTGCCAGTAGCGCCATTGTAGAACACACTGAAGCTTTCTTT.

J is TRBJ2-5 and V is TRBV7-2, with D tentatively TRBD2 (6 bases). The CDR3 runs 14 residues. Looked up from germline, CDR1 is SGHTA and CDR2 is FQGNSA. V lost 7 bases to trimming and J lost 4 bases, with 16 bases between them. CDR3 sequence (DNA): TGTGCCAGCACCCTAACCCCCGGGGGAGAGACCCAGTACTTC. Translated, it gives CASTLTPGGETQYF.

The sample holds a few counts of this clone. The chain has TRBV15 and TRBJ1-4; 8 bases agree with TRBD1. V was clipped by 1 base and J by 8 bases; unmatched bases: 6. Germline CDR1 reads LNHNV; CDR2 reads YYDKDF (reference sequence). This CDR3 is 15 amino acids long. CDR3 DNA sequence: TGTGCCACCAGCAGAGCTAGACAGGGGTGGGAAAAACTGTTTTTT. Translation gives CATSRARQGWEKLFF.

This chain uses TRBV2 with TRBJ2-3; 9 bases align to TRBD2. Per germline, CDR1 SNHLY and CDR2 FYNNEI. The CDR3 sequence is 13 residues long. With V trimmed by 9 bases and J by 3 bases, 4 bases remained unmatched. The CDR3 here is CASSGSGTDTQYF. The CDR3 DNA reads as TGTGCCAGTAGCGGGAGTGGGACAGATACGCAGTATTTT. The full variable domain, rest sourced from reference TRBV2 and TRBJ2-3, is EPEVTQTPSHQVTQMGQEVILRCVPISNHLYFYWYRQILGQKVEFLVSFYNNEISEKSEIFDDQFSVERPDGSNFTLKIRSTKLEDSAMYFCASSGSGTDTQYFGPGTRLTVL.

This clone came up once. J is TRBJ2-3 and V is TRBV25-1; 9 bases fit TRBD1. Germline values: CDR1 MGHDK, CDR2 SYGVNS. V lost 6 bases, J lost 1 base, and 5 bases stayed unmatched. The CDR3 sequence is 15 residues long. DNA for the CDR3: TGTGCCAGCAGATCCCGGACAGGGGGCACAGATACGCAGTATTTT. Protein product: CASRSRTGGTDTQYF.

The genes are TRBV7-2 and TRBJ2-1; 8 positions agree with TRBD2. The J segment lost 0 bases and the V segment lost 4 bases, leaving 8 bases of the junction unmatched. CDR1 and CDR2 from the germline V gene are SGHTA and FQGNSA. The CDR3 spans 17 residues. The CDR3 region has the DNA TGTGCCAGCAGCTCGTCATTAGCGGGGAGCTCCTACAATGAGCAGTTCTTC. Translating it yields CASSSSLAGSSYNEQFF.

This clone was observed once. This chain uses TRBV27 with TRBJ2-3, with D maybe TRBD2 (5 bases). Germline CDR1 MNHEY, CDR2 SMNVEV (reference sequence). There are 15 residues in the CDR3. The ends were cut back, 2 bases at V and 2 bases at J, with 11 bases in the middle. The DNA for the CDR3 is TGTGCCAGCAGTTTAGCCCCCGGGAACACAGATACGCAGTATTTT. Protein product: CASSLAPGNTDTQYF.

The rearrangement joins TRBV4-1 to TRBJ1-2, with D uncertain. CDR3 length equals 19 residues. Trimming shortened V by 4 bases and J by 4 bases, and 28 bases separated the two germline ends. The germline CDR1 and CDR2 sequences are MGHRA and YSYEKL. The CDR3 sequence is CASSPFYPTPAGSRYGYTF. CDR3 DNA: TGCGCCAGCAGCCCATTCTATCCAACCCCCGCGGGCAGTCGCTATGGCTACACCTTC.

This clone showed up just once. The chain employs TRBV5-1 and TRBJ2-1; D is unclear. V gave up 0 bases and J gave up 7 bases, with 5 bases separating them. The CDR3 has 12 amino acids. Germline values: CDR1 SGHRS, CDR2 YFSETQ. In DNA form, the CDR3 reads TGCGCCAGCAGCTTGGTTAATAATGAGCAGTTCTTC. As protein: CASSLVNNEQFF.

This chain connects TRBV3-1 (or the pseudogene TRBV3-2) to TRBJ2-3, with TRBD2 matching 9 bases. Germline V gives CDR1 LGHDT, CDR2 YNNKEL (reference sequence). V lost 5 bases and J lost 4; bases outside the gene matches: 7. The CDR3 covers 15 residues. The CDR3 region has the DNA TGTGCCAGCAGCTCGCGGGGGGGCTACGCAGATACGCAGTATTTT. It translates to CASSSRGGYADTQYF.

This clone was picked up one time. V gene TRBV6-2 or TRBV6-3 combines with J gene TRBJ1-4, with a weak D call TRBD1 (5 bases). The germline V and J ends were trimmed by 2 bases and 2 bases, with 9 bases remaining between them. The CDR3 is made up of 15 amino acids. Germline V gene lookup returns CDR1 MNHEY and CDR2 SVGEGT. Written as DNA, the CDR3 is TGTGCCAGCAGTTACGGGGCAGGGACTAATGAAAAACTGTTTTTT. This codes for CASSYGAGTNEKLFF.

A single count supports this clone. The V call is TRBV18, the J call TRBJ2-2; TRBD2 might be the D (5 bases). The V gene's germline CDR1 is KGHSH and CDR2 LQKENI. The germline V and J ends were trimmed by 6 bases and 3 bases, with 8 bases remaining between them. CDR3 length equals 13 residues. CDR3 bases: TGTGCCAGCTCGACGGGGTACACCGGGGAGCTGTTTTTT. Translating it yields CASSTGYTGELFF.

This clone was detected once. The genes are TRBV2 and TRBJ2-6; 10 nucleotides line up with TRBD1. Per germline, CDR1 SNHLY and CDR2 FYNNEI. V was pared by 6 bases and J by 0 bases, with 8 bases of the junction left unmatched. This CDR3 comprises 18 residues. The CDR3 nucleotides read TGTGCCAGCAGGGCGGGACAGGGGACCCGCTCTGGGGCCAACGTCCTGACTTTC. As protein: CASRAGQGTRSGANVLTF.